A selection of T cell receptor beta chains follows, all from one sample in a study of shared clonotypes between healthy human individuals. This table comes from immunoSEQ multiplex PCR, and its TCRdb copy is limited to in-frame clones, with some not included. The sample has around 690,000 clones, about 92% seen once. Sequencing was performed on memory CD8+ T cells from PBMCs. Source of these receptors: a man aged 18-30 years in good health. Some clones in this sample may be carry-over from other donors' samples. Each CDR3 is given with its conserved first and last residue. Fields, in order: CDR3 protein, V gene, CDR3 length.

CDR3aa: CAISDSMNTEAFF; v_gene: TRBV10-3; len: 13
CDR3aa: CASSVDGRANEQFF; v_gene: TRBV9; len: 14
CDR3aa: CACSEEQYF; v_gene: TRBV30; len: 9
CDR3aa: CASSPPGQGGEQFF; v_gene: TRBV27; len: 14
CDR3aa: CASSLAGGGEPQHF; v_gene: TRBV7-9; len: 14
CDR3aa: CASSLGGLPYNEQFF; v_gene: TRBV7-9; len: 15
CDR3aa: CASSYGGGGNQPQHF; v_gene: TRBV6-5; len: 15
CDR3aa: CASSQGGAAAGNTIYF; v_gene: TRBV7-2; len: 16
CDR3aa: CASSLEGRGTEAFF; v_gene: TRBV5-6; len: 14
CDR3aa: CASSSIGGGVEQYF; v_gene: TRBV27; len: 14
CDR3aa: CASSLKGPIPNTEAFF; v_gene: TRBV7-9; len: 16
CDR3aa: CASTTRSGSDQPQHF; v_gene: TRBV28; len: 15
CDR3aa: CASSLVGRASRGSYNEQFF; v_gene: TRBV11-2; len: 19
CDR3aa: CASSPGTSGMVGFF; v_gene: TRBV5-6; len: 14
CDR3aa: CSVEDPKAGGYNEQFF; v_gene: TRBV29-1; len: 16
CDR3aa: CASSQDFVVTSSSYEQYF; v_gene: TRBV4-3; len: 18
CDR3aa: CATSRDLLSSYEQYF; v_gene: TRBV15; len: 15
CDR3aa: CASSSMGGYGYTF; v_gene: TRBV27; len: 13
CDR3aa: CASSETGDEKLFF; v_gene: TRBV9; len: 13
CDR3aa: CASEDSFYGYTF; v_gene: TRBV25-1; len: 12
CDR3aa: CAWSSLDWKWAFF; v_gene: TRBV30; len: 13
CDR3aa: CAWSVRIVAGGLITDTQYF; v_gene: TRBV30; len: 19
CDR3aa: CASSISSSYEQYF; v_gene: TRBV7-9; len: 13